This TCR beta chain was captured in a study of cytomegalovirus exposure and HLA in healthy donors. Nominal health characterized the donors when sampled, though unrecorded immune exposures were likely. The PCR used 60 Vbeta and 13 Jbeta primers. Assay used: immunoSEQ multiplex PCR; TCRdb lists only in-frame clones, some missing. The table lists around 140,000 clones, 64% of them singletons. Study-level points and caveats: As immune exposure information, only CMV serostatus was available.

This clone showed up just a few times. What it binds is not known. The receptor's source is a woman in her forties in good health and CMV-seronegative. The sample comprised PBMCs.

The CDR3 sequence: CATSRAEAANEKLFF. CDR3 DNA sequence: TGTGCCACCAGCAGGGCCGAGGCGGCTAATGAAAAACTGTTTTTT. This rearrangement joins TRBV15 to TRBJ1-4; no reliable D call. This CDR3 contains 15 residues. Germline lookup yields CDR1 LNHNV and CDR2 YYDKDF (reference sequence). V lost 3 bases, J lost 3 bases, and 11 bases lay in between.